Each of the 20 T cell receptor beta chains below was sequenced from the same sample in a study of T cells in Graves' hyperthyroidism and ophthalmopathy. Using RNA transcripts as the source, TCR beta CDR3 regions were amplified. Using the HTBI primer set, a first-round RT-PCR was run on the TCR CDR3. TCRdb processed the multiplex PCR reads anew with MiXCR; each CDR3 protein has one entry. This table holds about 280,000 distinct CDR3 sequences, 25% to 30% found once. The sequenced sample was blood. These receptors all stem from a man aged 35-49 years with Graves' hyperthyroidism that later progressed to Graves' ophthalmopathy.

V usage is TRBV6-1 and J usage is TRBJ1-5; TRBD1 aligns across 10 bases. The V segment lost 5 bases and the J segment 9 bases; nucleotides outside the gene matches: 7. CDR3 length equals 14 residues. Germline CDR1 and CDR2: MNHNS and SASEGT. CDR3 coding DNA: TGTGCCAGCAGTACGGGACAGGGGAAATTGCCCCAGCATTTT. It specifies CASSTGQGKLPQHF.

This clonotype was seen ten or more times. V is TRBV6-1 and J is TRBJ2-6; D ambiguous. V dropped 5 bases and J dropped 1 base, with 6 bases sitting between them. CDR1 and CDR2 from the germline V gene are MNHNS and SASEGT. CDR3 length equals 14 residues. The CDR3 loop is CASSRSSGANVLTF. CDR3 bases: TGTGCCAGCAGTCGGTCTTCTGGGGCCAACGTCCTGACTTTC.

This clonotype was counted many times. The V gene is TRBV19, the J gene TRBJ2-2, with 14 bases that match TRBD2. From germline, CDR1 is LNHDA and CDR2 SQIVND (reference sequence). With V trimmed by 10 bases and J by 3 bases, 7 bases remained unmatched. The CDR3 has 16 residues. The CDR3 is CATRLAGGPYTGELFF. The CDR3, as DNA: TGTGCCACCCGACTAGCGGGAGGGCCTTACACCGGGGAGCTGTTTTTT.

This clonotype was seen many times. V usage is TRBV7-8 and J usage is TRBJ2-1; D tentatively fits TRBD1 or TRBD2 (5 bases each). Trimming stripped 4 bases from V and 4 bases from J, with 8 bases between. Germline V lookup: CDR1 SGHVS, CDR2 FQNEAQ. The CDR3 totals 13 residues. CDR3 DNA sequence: TGTGCCAGCAGCTACGGGACGTACAATGAGCAGTTCTTC. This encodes CASSYGTYNEQFF.

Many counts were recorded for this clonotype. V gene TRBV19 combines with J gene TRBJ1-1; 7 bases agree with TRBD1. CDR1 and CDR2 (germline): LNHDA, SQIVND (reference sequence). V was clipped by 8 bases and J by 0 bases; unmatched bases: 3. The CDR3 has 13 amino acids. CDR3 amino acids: CASGQALNTEAFF. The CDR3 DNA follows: TGTGCCAGTGGACAGGCCTTGAACACTGAAGCTTTCTTT.

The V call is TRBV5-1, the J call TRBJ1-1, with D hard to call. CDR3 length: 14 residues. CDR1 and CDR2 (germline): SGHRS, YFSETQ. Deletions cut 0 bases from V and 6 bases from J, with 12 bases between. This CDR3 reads CASSLGVTSSEAFF. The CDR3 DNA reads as TGCGCCAGCAGCTTGGGGGTGACGTCTTCTGAAGCTTTCTTT.

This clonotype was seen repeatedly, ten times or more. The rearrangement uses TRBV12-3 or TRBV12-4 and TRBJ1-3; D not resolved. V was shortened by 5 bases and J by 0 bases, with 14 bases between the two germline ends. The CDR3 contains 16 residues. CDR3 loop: CASSHGRTISGNTIYF. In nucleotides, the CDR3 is TGTGCCAGCAGTCACGGACGGACTATCTCTGGAAACACCATATATTTT.

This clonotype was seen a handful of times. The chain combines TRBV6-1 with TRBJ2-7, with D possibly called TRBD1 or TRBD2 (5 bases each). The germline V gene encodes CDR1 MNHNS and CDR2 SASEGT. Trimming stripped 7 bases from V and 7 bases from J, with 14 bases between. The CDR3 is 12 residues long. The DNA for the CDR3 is TGTGCCAGCAACGACGGGGCGGGTGAGCAGTACTTC. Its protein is CASNDGAGEQYF.

CDR3: CASSSRDSLGGYTF. The CDR3 bases are TGTGCCAGCAGTTCCCGGGACAGCCTCGGGGGCTACACCTTC. The chain employs TRBV27 and TRBJ1-2; 7 bases map to TRBD1. The CDR3 is 14 residues long. J lost 8 bases, V lost 4 bases, and 10 bases had no gene match. In germline, CDR1 is MNHEY, CDR2 SMNVEV (reference sequence).

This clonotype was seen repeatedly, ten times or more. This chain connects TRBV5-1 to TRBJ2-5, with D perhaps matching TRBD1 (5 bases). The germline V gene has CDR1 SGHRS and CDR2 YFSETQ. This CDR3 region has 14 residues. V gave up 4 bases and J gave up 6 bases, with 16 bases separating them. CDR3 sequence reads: CASSTDRGRKTQYF. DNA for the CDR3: TGCGCCAGCAGCACGGATAGGGGTAGGAAGACCCAGTACTTC.

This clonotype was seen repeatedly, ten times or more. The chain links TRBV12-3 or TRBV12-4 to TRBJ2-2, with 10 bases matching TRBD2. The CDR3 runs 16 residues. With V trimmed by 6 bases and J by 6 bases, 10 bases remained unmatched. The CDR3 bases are TGTGCCAGCAGGGCCCTAGCGGGAGTGGGCGCCGGGGAGCTGTTTTTT. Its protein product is CASRALAGVGAGELFF.

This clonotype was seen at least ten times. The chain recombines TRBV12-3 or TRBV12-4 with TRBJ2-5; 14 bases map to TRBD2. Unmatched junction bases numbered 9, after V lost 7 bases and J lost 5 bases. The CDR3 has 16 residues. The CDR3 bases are TGTGCCAGCACCCTATTGGGGACTAGCGGGAGTGAGACCCAGTACTTC. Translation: CASTLLGTSGSETQYF.

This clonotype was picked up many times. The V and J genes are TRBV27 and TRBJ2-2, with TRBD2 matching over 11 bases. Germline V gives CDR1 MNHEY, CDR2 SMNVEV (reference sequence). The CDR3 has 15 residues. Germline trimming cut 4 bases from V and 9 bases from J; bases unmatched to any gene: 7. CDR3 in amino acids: CASSSHSGRAWELFF. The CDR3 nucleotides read TGTGCCAGCAGTTCGCATAGCGGGAGGGCCTGGGAGCTGTTTTTT.

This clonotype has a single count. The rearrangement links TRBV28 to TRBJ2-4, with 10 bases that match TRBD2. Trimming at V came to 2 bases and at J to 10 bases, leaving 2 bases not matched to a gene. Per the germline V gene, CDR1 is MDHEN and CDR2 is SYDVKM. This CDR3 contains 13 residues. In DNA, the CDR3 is TGTGCCAGCAGTTTAGTTAGCGGGAGGATTCAGTACTTC. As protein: CASSLVSGRIQYF.

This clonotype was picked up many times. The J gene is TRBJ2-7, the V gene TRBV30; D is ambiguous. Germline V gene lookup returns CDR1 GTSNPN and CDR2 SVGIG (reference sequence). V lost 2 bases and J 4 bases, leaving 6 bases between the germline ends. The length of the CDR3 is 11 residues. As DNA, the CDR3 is TGTGCCTGGAGTTCTATATACGAGCAGTACTTC. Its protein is CAWSSIYEQYF.

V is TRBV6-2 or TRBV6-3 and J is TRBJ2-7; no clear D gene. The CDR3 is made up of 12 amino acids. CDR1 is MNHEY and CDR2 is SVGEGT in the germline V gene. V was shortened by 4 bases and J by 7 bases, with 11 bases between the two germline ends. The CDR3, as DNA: TGTGCCAGCAGTTTAACATTGGGAGAGCAGTACTTC. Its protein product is CASSLTLGEQYF.

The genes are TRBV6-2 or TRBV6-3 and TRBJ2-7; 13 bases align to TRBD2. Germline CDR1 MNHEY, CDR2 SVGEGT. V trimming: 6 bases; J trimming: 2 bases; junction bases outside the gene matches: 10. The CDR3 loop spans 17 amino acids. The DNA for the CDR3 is TGTGCCAGCAGCAATACCGGGACTAGCGGGACCCCCTACGAGCAGTACTTC. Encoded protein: CASSNTGTSGTPYEQYF.

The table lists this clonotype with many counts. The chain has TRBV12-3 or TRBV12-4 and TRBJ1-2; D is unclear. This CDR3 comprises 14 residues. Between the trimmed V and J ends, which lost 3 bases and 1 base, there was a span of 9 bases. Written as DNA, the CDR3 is TGTGCCAGCAGTTTCGCCGGGAATAACTATGGCTACACCTTC. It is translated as CASSFAGNNYGYTF.

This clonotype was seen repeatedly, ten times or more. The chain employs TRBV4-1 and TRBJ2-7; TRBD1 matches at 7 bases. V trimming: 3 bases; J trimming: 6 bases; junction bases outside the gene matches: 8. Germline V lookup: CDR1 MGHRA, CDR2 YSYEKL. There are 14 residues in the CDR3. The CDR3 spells CASSQTGIGREQYF. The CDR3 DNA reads TGCGCCAGCAGCCAGACAGGGATCGGACGCGAGCAGTACTTC.

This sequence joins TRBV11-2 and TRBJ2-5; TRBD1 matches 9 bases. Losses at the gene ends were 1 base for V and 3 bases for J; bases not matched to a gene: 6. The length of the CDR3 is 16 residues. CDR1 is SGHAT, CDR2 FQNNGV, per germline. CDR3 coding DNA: TGTGCCAGCAGCTTAGGGTCGTGGGACAGGGAAGAGACCCAGTACTTC. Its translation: CASSLGSWDREETQYF.